The 24 T cell receptor beta chains reported below all come from one sample, sequenced in a study of cytomegalovirus exposure and HLA in healthy donors. 60 Vbeta and 13 Jbeta primers were used in PCR. Data came from immunoSEQ multiplex PCR; TCRdb stores just in-frame clones and leaves some out. This sample yields about 140,000 clones, of which around 87% are seen a single time; 4.5% to 6.5% belongs to the top ten. The sample taken for sequencing was PBMCs. The receptors shown here come from a woman aged 30 to 39 in good health and CMV-seronegative.

The rearrangement links TRBV6-5 to TRBJ2-1, with 14 bases lining up with TRBD2. In germline, CDR1 is MNHEY, CDR2 SVGAGI. The V segment lost 2 bases and the J segment 9 bases; nucleotides outside the gene matches: 6. The CDR3 is 16 amino acids. The CDR3 reads CASSYPGLAGDLEQFF. As DNA, the CDR3 is TGTGCCAGCAGTTACCCGGGACTAGCGGGAGACCTTGAGCAGTTCTTC.

This clone was counted only a few times. Here the CDR3 DNA reads TGCGCCAGCAGCCACGGGCGTGTGGGGAGAGATAATGAAAAACTGTTTTTT. Amino acid sequence: CASSHGRVGRDNEKLFF. This rearrangement joins TRBV4-1 to TRBJ1-4; no definite D call. Germline V lookup: CDR1 MGHRA, CDR2 YSYEKL. The V end lost 3 bases, the J end lost 4 bases, and 18 bases lay between the germline ends. The CDR3 covers 17 residues.

This chain joins TRBV19 and TRBJ2-1; 7 bases map to TRBD2. V dropped 0 bases and J dropped 4; count of bases not matched to a gene: 3. The CDR3 runs 15 residues. CDR1 and CDR2 (germline): LNHDA, SQIVND (reference sequence). CDR3 nucleotides: TGTGCCAGTAGTATAGAGAGCGGGACTTACAATGAGCAGTTCTTC. This gives the protein CASSIESGTYNEQFF.

The rearrangement links TRBV15 to TRBJ2-5, with D maybe TRBD2 (6 bases). V lost 6 bases, J lost 5 bases, and 16 bases lay in between. Germline assignment: CDR1 LNHNV and CDR2 YYDKDF (reference sequence). The CDR3 contains 14 residues. Here the CDR3 reads CATSSGGGRETQYF. In DNA, the CDR3 is TGTGCCACCAGTTCCGGGGGTGGCCGGGAGACCCAGTACTTC.

This clone has just one count. The genes are TRBV19 and TRBJ2-1; maybe TRBD1 (7 bases). The V gene's germline CDR1 is LNHDA and CDR2 SQIVND (reference sequence). The CDR3 has 16 residues. Trimming cost V 7 bases and J 6 bases, with 22 bases left between them. CDR3 nucleotide sequence: TGTGCCAGTACCCCCAGGGGGGTCCCCCTTGGCAATGAGCAGTTCTTC. Protein product: CASTPRGVPLGNEQFF.

In regard to this clone: The junction departs from germline at one end; a sequencing error may be responsible. The chain combines TRBV7-9 with TRBJ2-1; possibly TRBD1 for D (5 bases). There are 14 residues in the CDR3. The germline V gene encodes CDR1 SEHNR and CDR2 FQNEAQ (reference sequence). The DNA of the CDR3 is TGTTCCAGCATCCCAGGGCCTGGCTCAAATGAGCAGTTCTTC. As protein: CSSIPGPGSNEQFF.

The chain joins TRBV6-5 to TRBJ2-7; TRBD1 matches at 8 bases. The germline V gene has CDR1 MNHEY and CDR2 SVGAGI. V dropped 3 bases and J dropped 0; count of bases not matched to a gene: 4. The CDR3 has 15 amino acids. The CDR3 spells CASSYSGQASYEQYF. CDR3 in DNA: TGTGCCAGCAGTTATTCGGGACAGGCCTCCTACGAGCAGTACTTC.

This chain links TRBV19 with TRBJ2-7; D might be TRBD2 (6 bases). The V gene lost 1 base and the J gene lost 3 bases, with 13 bases spanning the gap. Germline V lookup: CDR1 LNHDA, CDR2 SQIVND (reference sequence). There are 15 residues in the CDR3. CDR3 region: CASSIGGRRDYEQYF. CDR3 DNA sequence: TGTGCCAGTAGTATAGGAGGACGGCGGGACTACGAGCAGTACTTC.

The chain joins TRBV6-5 to TRBJ1-2, with a possible D match to TRBD1 (5 bases). The CDR3 extends over 14 amino acids. With 0 bases removed from V and 1 base from J, the gap between germline ends came to 6 bases. CDR1 and CDR2 (germline): MNHEY, SVGAGI. CDR3 sequence (DNA): TGTGCCAGCAGTTACTCGGACAATAACTATGGCTACACCTTC. It yields the protein CASSYSDNNYGYTF.

A single count supports this clone. The gene calls are TRBV29-1 and TRBJ1-2; no clear D gene. Trimming removed 6 bases from V and 1 base from J, with 6 bases in between. CDR3 length: 11 amino acids. Germline CDR1 is SQVTM and CDR2 is ANQGSEA. CDR3: CSVGVNYGYTF. CDR3 in DNA: TGCAGCGTCGGGGTTAACTATGGCTACACCTTC.

The V call is TRBV28, the J call TRBJ2-7; weak D call: TRBD1 (5 bases). CDR1 MDHEN and CDR2 SYDVKM come from the germline V gene. Trimming left V 9 bases short and J 7 bases short, with 16 bases between. CDR3 length: 12 amino acids. The DNA of the CDR3 is TGTGCCAGTTCCAGGGCTTTTAGGGAGCAGTACTTC. It specifies CASSRAFREQYF.

This chain uses TRBV19 with TRBJ1-6; 10 nucleotides align to TRBD1. This CDR3 is 18 amino acids long. With V trimmed by 4 bases and J by 0 bases, 6 bases remained unmatched. The germline V gene has CDR1 LNHDA and CDR2 SQIVND (reference sequence). CDR3 DNA: TGTGCCAGTAGTACCAGACAGGGGGCGAGCTCCTATAATTCACCCCTCCACTTT. Its protein is CASSTRQGASSYNSPLHF.

The chain recombines TRBV5-1 with TRBJ1-6, with a tentative D call TRBD1 (6 bases). Germline loops: CDR1 SGHRS, CDR2 YFSETQ. The germline V and J ends were trimmed by 3 bases and 7 bases, with 17 bases remaining between them. The CDR3 length is 16 residues. This CDR3 is CASSYSGGGGNSPLHF. CDR3 sequence (DNA): TGCGCCAGCAGCTATTCTGGGGGGGGCGGAAATTCACCCCTCCACTTT.

The V gene is TRBV7-2, the J gene TRBJ1-1; 7 bases map to TRBD1. The J segment lost 5 bases and the V segment lost 5 bases, leaving 8 bases of the junction unmatched. CDR1 SGHTA and CDR2 FQGNSA come from the germline V gene. CDR3 length: 14 amino acids. The CDR3: CASSHYDRVTEAFF. The CDR3 DNA follows: TGTGCCAGCAGCCACTATGACAGGGTTACTGAAGCTTTCTTT.

The chain uses TRBV5-4 and TRBJ2-2; D is perhaps TRBD1 (6 bases). Germline values: CDR1 SGHNT, CDR2 YYREEE (reference sequence). Trimming pared 4 bases from V and 7 bases from J, leaving 14 bases between. The CDR3 has 14 amino acids. CDR3 nucleotides: TGTGCCAGCAGCGAAACAGGGAACGGCGGGGAGCTGTTTTTT. Residues: CASSETGNGGELFF.

This rearrangement joins TRBV4-3 to TRBJ1-6; TRBD1 matches 7 bases. Trimming took 3 bases from V and 10 from J; bases not matched to a gene: 6. Looked up from germline, CDR1 is LGHNA and CDR2 is YSLEER. This CDR3 region has 14 residues. CDR3 bases: TGCGCCAGCAGCCACCGACAGGGTCCCTCACCCCTCCACTTT. Translated: CASSHRQGPSPLHF.

The chain uses TRBV6-5 and TRBJ2-4, with 10 bases that match TRBD1. The CDR3 is 15 residues long. Germline V gene lookup returns CDR1 MNHEY and CDR2 SVGAGI. The J segment lost 9 bases and the V segment lost 0 bases, leaving 5 bases of the junction unmatched. CDR3 nucleotides: TGTGCCAGCAGTTACTCGGGGGGACAGGGGACCATTCAGTACTTC. Encoded protein: CASSYSGGQGTIQYF.

The V and J genes are TRBV2 and TRBJ1-5; D gene unclear. The CDR3 spans 13 residues. With 4 bases removed from V and 4 bases from J, the gap between germline ends came to 8 bases. Germline assignment: CDR1 SNHLY and CDR2 FYNNEI. CDR3 coding DNA: TGTGCCAGCAGTGGAGGGTTTAATCAGCCCCAGCATTTT. Amino acid sequence: CASSGGFNQPQHF.

J is TRBJ2-7 and V is TRBV28; D not certain. This CDR3 has 15 residues. Germline CDR1 MDHEN, CDR2 SYDVKM. Trimming shortened V by 4 bases and J by 0 bases, and 13 bases separated the two germline ends. CDR3 coding DNA: TGTGCCAGCAGTTCCCCACAGTACGGCTCCTACGAGCAGTACTTC. Amino acid sequence: CASSSPQYGSYEQYF.

The J gene is TRBJ2-1, the V gene TRBV28, with 14 positions matching TRBD2. This CDR3 is built from 20 residues. The germline CDR1 and CDR2 sequences are MDHEN and SYDVKM. Germline trimming cut 1 base from V and 6 bases from J; bases unmatched to any gene: 14. CDR3 DNA: TGTGCCAGCAGTTTATCCGGGACTAGCGGGAGCCTCCATCTTGGCAATGAGCAGTTCTTC. This sequence encodes CASSLSGTSGSLHLGNEQFF.

The chain employs TRBV19 and TRBJ1-5; 8 nucleotides align to TRBD1. The ends lost 1 base at V and 2 bases at J; junction bases unmatched: 4. Germline V gene sequence: CDR1 LNHDA, CDR2 SQIVND (reference sequence). The CDR3 totals 16 residues. CDR3: CASSIGTGSGNQPQHF. CDR3 DNA sequence: TGTGCCAGTAGTATAGGGACAGGGTCGGGCAATCAGCCCCAGCATTTT.

This clone appeared a few times. The rearrangement joins TRBV7-8 to TRBJ1-6; unclear D gene. Trimming shortened V by 5 bases and J by 0 bases, and 11 bases separated the two germline ends. CDR1 is SGHVS and CDR2 is FQNEAQ in the germline V gene. The CDR3 length is 16 residues. The CDR3 nucleotides read TGTGCCAGCAGCCCGCGGGTGAGCTCCTATAATTCACCCCTCCACTTT. As protein: CASSPRVSSYNSPLHF.

The rearrangement links TRBV11-2 to TRBJ2-7; possibly TRBD2 for D (5 bases). Between the trimmed V and J ends, which lost 3 bases and 4 bases, there was a span of 10 bases. CDR1 SGHAT and CDR2 FQNNGV come from the germline V gene. CDR3 length: 13 residues. As DNA, the CDR3 is TGTGCCAGCAGCTTCCAAACGGGGTACGAGCAGTACTTC. Translated, it gives CASSFQTGYEQYF.

This chain links TRBV6-1 with TRBJ1-2; a possible D gene is TRBD1 (6 bases). The CDR3 has 13 amino acids. Trimming shortened V by 5 bases and J by 4 bases, and 11 bases separated the two germline ends. Per germline, CDR1 MNHNS and CDR2 SASEGT. The CDR3 sequence is CASSQQGVYGYTF. The DNA of the CDR3 is TGTGCCAGCAGTCAACAGGGTGTCTATGGCTACACCTTC.